One sample yielded the 25 T cell receptor beta chains listed below, sequenced in a study of post-analysis software for immune sequencing data. For these TCRs, the target antigens are not known. Study-wide points: Controls had lower frequencies than patients of four or five TRBV segments, which included TRBV5-6, TRBV5-1 and TRBV20-1.

Unique molecular identifiers were built into the TCR beta cDNA libraries. From the PCR reads, TCRdb called clonotypes with MiXCR, one entry per CDR3 protein. The repertoire includes approximately 660,000 distinct CDR3 sequences, roughly three fifths of them detected once, and 11% sits in the top ten. Sequencing was done on a sample of blood. These receptors all stem from a girl aged 2-10 years with multiple sclerosis.

This rearrangement joins TRBV29-1 to TRBJ2-1, with TRBD1 matching 11 bases. CDR3 length: 14 amino acids. Germline loops: CDR1 SQVTM, CDR2 ANQGSEA. J lost 3 bases, V lost 4 bases, and 2 bases had no gene match. CDR3 amino acids: CSVAGTGGYNEQFF. The CDR3 DNA reads TGCAGCGTTGCGGGGACAGGGGGCTACAATGAGCAGTTCTTC.

This chain connects TRBV20-1 to TRBJ2-3, with D possibly TRBD2 on 6 matching bases. Germline V gene data show CDR1 as DFQATT and CDR2 as SNEGSKA (reference sequence). The CDR3 is 14 amino acids. Trimming removed 6 bases at V and 8 bases at J, with 21 bases between. DNA of the CDR3: TGCAGTGCCCCGACTAGATCGGGAACGGGTACGCAGTATTTT. It codes for CSAPTRSGTGTQYF.

The chain employs TRBV20-1 and TRBJ2-5, with TRBD1 matching over 7 bases. CDR1 is DFQATT and CDR2 is SNEGSKA in the germline V gene (reference sequence). This CDR3 contains 14 residues. J lost 3 bases, V lost 8 bases, and 12 bases had no gene match. The CDR3 loop is CSRPAIGTEETQYF. DNA of the CDR3: TGCAGTCGGCCCGCGATTGGGACAGAAGAGACCCAGTACTTC.

The CDR3 nucleotides are TGCAGCGTTGAAGCGCGGCTTAACCAAGAGACCCAGTACTTC. Translating gives CSVEARLNQETQYF. V usage is TRBV29-1 and J usage is TRBJ2-5; D unclear. CDR3 length equals 14 residues. V was clipped by 1 base and J by 0 bases, with 9 bases between them. Germline V CDR1 and CDR2: SQVTM, ANQGSEA.

The V gene is TRBV4-1, the J gene TRBJ1-2, with 7 bases aligning to TRBD1. Germline lookup yields CDR1 MGHRA and CDR2 YSYEKL. Trimming removed 1 base from V and 4 bases from J; junction bases left unmatched: 9. The CDR3 consists of 16 residues. The CDR3 sequence: CASSQGGATGSYGYTF. DNA of the CDR3: TGCGCCAGCAGCCAAGGTGGGGCGACAGGGAGCTATGGCTACACCTTC.

V is TRBV15 and J is TRBJ2-5; TRBD1 matches 7 bases. Germline V gene sequence: CDR1 LNHNV, CDR2 YYDKDF (reference sequence). This CDR3 spans 14 amino acids. V lost 6 bases and J lost 4; bases outside the gene matches: 8. CDR3 in amino acids: CATSPIHRGETQYF. DNA for the CDR3: TGTGCCACCAGTCCTATACACAGGGGAGAGACCCAGTACTTC.

This rearrangement joins TRBV5-1 to TRBJ2-1; 8 positions agree with TRBD2. With 0 bases clipped from V and 2 bases from J, the junction kept 4 bases outside the gene matches. CDR1 SGHRS and CDR2 YFSETQ come from the germline V gene. The CDR3 has 16 amino acids. The CDR3 here is CASSLGTSSTYNEQFF. For the CDR3, the DNA is TGCGCCAGCAGCTTGGGGACTAGCTCTACCTACAATGAGCAGTTCTTC.

The chain uses TRBV20-1 and TRBJ2-1, with TRBD1 identical over 7 bases. Near its end, the DNA agrees better with TRBJ2-7, so the J call may be wrong. Germline CDR1 and CDR2: DFQATT and SNEGSKA (reference sequence). CDR3 length equals 21 residues. The CDR3 loop is CSAREYRAGVVLGGSYNEQYF. For the CDR3, the DNA is TGCAGTGCTAGAGAGTATAGGGCAGGGGTAGTTCTAGGGGGCTCCTACAATGAGCAGTACTTC.

This chain connects TRBV3-1 to TRBJ2-5; 12 nucleotides agree with TRBD2. The germline CDR1 and CDR2 sequences are LGHDT and YNNKEL (reference sequence). With 3 bases clipped from V and 5 bases from J, the junction kept 1 base outside the gene matches. The CDR3 contains 14 residues. CDR3 protein: CASSHTSGGETQYF. CDR3 nucleotide sequence: TGTGCCAGCAGCCACACTAGCGGGGGGGAGACCCAGTACTTC.

This clonotype was seen a handful of times. The rearrangement joins TRBV5-1 to TRBJ1-2; D gene uncertain. The CDR3 covers 13 residues. Trimming shortened V by 2 bases and J by 4 bases, and 9 bases separated the two germline ends. Looked up from germline, CDR1 is SGHRS and CDR2 is YFSETQ. CDR3 protein: CASSFGERYGYTF. CDR3 coding DNA: TGCGCCAGCAGCTTTGGGGAACGCTATGGCTACACCTTC.

V usage is TRBV7-9 and J usage is TRBJ2-1; 8 nucleotides align to TRBD2. J gave up 8 bases and V 5 bases, and 14 bases lay outside the gene matches. The CDR3 consists of 16 residues. The germline gives CDR1 SEHNR, CDR2 FQNEAQ (reference sequence). CDR3 DNA: TGTGCCAGCAGCCCCCCCCAGCTAGCGGGCCTGGATGAGCAGTTCTTC. Its translation: CASSPPQLAGLDEQFF.

This clonotype was seen just once. The chain is built from TRBV7-8 and TRBJ2-7; D is unresolved. This CDR3 contains 13 residues. Trimming left V 1 base short and J 3 bases short, with 7 bases between. Germline V gene data show CDR1 as SGHVS and CDR2 as FQNEAQ. The CDR3 DNA is TGTGCCAGCAGCTTAGTTAATAGCTACGAGCAGTACTTC. The encoded protein is CASSLVNSYEQYF.

This clonotype was counted between two and nine times. This sequence joins TRBV20-1 and TRBJ2-5; 7 nucleotides agree with TRBD1. The trim removed 0 bases at V and 5 bases at J, leaving 9 bases unmatched. The CDR3 consists of 15 residues. CDR1 and CDR2 (germline): DFQATT, SNEGSKA (reference sequence). The chain's CDR3 is CSARDQRGRGETQYF. CDR3 DNA sequence: TGCAGTGCTAGAGATCAAAGGGGGCGCGGGGAGACCCAGTACTTC.

The genes are TRBV7-9 and TRBJ2-1; 10 nucleotides match TRBD1. The CDR3 length is 15 residues. V trimming: 0 bases; J trimming: 5 bases; junction bases outside the gene matches: 1. Germline V gives CDR1 SEHNR, CDR2 FQNEAQ (reference sequence). The CDR3 here is CASSLAGTGDNEQFF. As DNA, the CDR3 is TGTGCCAGCAGCTTAGCCGGGACAGGGGACAATGAGCAGTTCTTC.

This chain uses TRBV20-1 with TRBJ2-3; 12 positions match TRBD2. The ends lost 6 bases at V and 5 bases at J; junction bases unmatched: 9. The CDR3 spans 15 residues. Germline V lookup: CDR1 DFQATT, CDR2 SNEGSKA (reference sequence). The CDR3 loop is CSAARLAGEQDTQYF. The CDR3 bases are TGCAGTGCGGCCCGACTAGCGGGAGAACAAGATACGCAGTATTTT.

The chain has TRBV4-2 and TRBJ1-2; the D is unclear. Trimming took off 0 bases at V and 4 bases at J, with 12 bases between the two ends. This CDR3 has 15 residues. The germline gives CDR1 LGHNA, CDR2 YNFKEQ. Written as DNA, the CDR3 is TGTGCCAGCAGCCAAGATCTAGGCCGGGGCTATGGCTACACCTTC. The encoded protein is CASSQDLGRGYGYTF.

V gene TRBV5-6 combines with J gene TRBJ1-1, with D perhaps TRBD1 (5 bases). The V gene lost 4 bases and the J gene lost 1 base, with 14 bases spanning the gap. Germline CDR1 reads SGHDT; CDR2 reads YYEEEE. This CDR3 contains 15 residues. The CDR3 DNA is TGTGCCAGCAGCGGGAAGACAGCGGGGAACACTGAAGCTTTCTTT. It translates to CASSGKTAGNTEAFF.

This CDR3 is CASSDYREGYTF. The CDR3 region has the DNA TGTGCCAGCAGTGACTACAGGGAAGGCTACACCTTC. This chain joins TRBV25-1 and TRBJ1-2, with D perhaps TRBD1 (6 bases). Germline V gene lookup returns CDR1 MGHDK and CDR2 SYGVNS. The V and J ends lost 3 bases and 8 bases respectively, with 10 bases between them. The CDR3 is 12 amino acids.

This clonotype was seen only a few times. The chain uses TRBV25-1 and TRBJ2-7; 13 bases fit TRBD2. Germline CDR1 MGHDK, CDR2 SYGVNS. The CDR3 consists of 16 residues. With 5 bases clipped from V and 2 bases from J, the junction kept 6 bases outside the gene matches. CDR3 in DNA: TGTGCCAGCAGTAGCCCAGGACTAGCGGGAGCCTACGAGCAGTACTTC. The encoded protein is CASSSPGLAGAYEQYF.

The chain employs TRBV4-1 and TRBJ2-1, with D possibly being TRBD2 (6 bases). V was clipped by 3 bases and J by 8 bases, with 14 bases between them. Germline CDR1 MGHRA, CDR2 YSYEKL. The CDR3 contains 14 residues. The CDR3 here is CASSQGDFRDEQFF. For the CDR3, the DNA is TGCGCCAGCAGCCAGGGGGACTTTAGGGATGAGCAGTTCTTC.

V and J are TRBV24-1 and TRBJ2-3, with D possibly TRBD2 on 6 matching bases. The CDR3 sequence is 18 residues long. Germline CDR1 is KGHDR and CDR2 is SFDVKD. Trimming took 3 bases from V and 6 from J, leaving 24 bases between them. The CDR3: CATSDPPGGALLRDTQYF. CDR3 nucleotides: TGTGCCACCAGTGATCCCCCCGGCGGGGCCCTCCTTCGGGATACGCAGTATTTT.

This sequence joins TRBV7-9 and TRBJ2-3, with D maybe TRBD2 (6 bases). There are 18 residues in the CDR3. Between the trimmed V and J ends, which lost 0 bases and 1 base, there was a span of 17 bases. Germline-derived CDR1 and CDR2 are SEHNR and FQNEAQ (reference sequence). CDR3 nucleotides: TGTGCCAGCAGCTTAGCCCGCACAGGAGGGAGAGGCACAGATACGCAGTATTTT. Protein product: CASSLARTGGRGTDTQYF.

This clonotype was recorded once. The chain employs TRBV6-2 or TRBV6-3 and TRBJ2-3; 9 nucleotides agree with TRBD2. This CDR3 is built from 16 residues. The junction had 8 bases not matched to a gene; V was cut back by 6 bases and J by 1 base. Germline V CDR1 and CDR2: MNHEY, SVGEGT. The CDR3 loop reads CASSPPAGGRTDTQYF. In DNA form, the CDR3 reads TGTGCCAGCAGCCCCCCAGCGGGGGGCCGCACAGATACGCAGTATTTT.

This rearrangement joins TRBV25-1 to TRBJ2-1, with 8 bases lining up with TRBD2. CDR3 length: 18 residues. CDR1 is MGHDK and CDR2 is SYGVNS in the germline V gene. V lost 4 bases to trimming and J lost 0 bases; unmatched junction nucleotides: 11. Here the CDR3 DNA reads TGTGCCAGCAGTGCTATCGAGCGGGAGAGGGGCTCCTACAATGAGCAGTTCTTC. Residues: CASSAIERERGSYNEQFF.

The chain links TRBV19 to TRBJ2-7; 7 nucleotides agree with TRBD1. Judging by the DNA end, TRBJ2-4 fits better; the J call may be wrong. The germline gives CDR1 LNHDA, CDR2 SQIVND (reference sequence). This CDR3 has 14 amino acids. CDR3 in DNA: TGTGCCAGTAGTCAAGTACTGACAGGGACCATTCAGTACTTC. As protein: CASSQVLTGTIQYF.